These 15 T cell receptor beta chains share one sample of origin, sequenced in a study of CD4 and CD8 cells across lung adenocarcinoma regions. Via MiXCR, TCRdb re-called the PCR reads, giving one row per CDR3 protein. The table includes tens of thousands of distinct CDR3 sequences, roughly 54% detected once. Sequences were obtained from CD8+ T cells from the center of a lung tumor. The receptors shown here come from a female donor with lung adenocarcinoma. The CD4 and CD8 labels of this study may be unreliable.

This clonotype has a handful of counts. This chain connects TRBV5-1 to TRBJ1-1, with D unresolved. Trimming took 1 base from V and 5 from J, leaving 15 bases between them. Germline V gene lookup returns CDR1 SGHRS and CDR2 YFSETQ. This CDR3 contains 15 residues. DNA of the CDR3: TGCGCCAGCAGCTTGAATGTCGGCGGAGGAACTGAAGCTTTCTTT. This translates into CASSLNVGGGTEAFF.

Points on this clonotype: One end of the junction is discordant with germline, which a read error may explain. The chain joins TRBV6-1 to TRBJ2-4; 7 positions match TRBD1. The CDR3 consists of 14 residues. CDR1 is MNHNS and CDR2 is SASEGT in the germline V gene. Here the CDR3 DNA reads TGTGCGAGCAAGGGGGCGCGAGAGGGAAAGATTCAGTACTTC. Translated: CASKGAREGKIQYF.

This clonotype was recorded a few times. The J gene is TRBJ1-5, the V gene TRBV6-1; 7 bases are a match to TRBD1. CDR1 is MNHNS, CDR2 SASEGT, per germline. CDR3 size: 15 residues. V shed 3 bases and J 5 bases; nucleotides not matched to a gene: 7. CDR3: CASSDADRDHQPQHF. CDR3 sequence (DNA): TGTGCCAGCAGTGACGCAGACAGGGATCATCAGCCCCAGCATTTT.

The genes are TRBV27 and TRBJ2-3, with D perhaps assigned TRBD1 or TRBD2 (5 bases each). The CDR3 runs 15 residues. The germline V and J ends were trimmed by 8 bases and 7 bases, with 22 bases remaining between them. The germline CDR1 and CDR2 sequences are MNHEY and SMNVEV (reference sequence). This chain's CDR3 is CASGPRLGPKNTQYF. As DNA, the CDR3 is TGTGCCAGCGGGCCGCGGCTGGGACCCAAAAATACGCAGTATTTT.

The CDR3 loop is CASSVAGGRTGELFF. DNA of the CDR3: TGTGCCAGCAGCGTAGCGGGAGGTCGTACCGGGGAGCTGTTTTTT. The chain is built from TRBV11-2 and TRBJ2-2; 10 positions match TRBD2. Germline V gives CDR1 SGHAT, CDR2 FQNNGV. Losses at the gene ends were 5 bases for V and 5 bases for J; bases not matched to a gene: 5. The CDR3 loop spans 15 amino acids.

The chain uses TRBV28 and TRBJ2-1; 9 bases line up with TRBD2. The V and J ends lost 7 bases and 2 bases, in that order; junction bases with no gene match: 6. This CDR3 has 15 amino acids. CDR1 and CDR2 from the germline V gene are MDHEN and SYDVKM. The CDR3 sequence: CASKKTSGPYNEQFF. CDR3 coding DNA: TGTGCCAGCAAAAAGACTAGCGGACCCTACAATGAGCAGTTCTTC.

A word on this clonotype: An end of the junction does not agree with germline; a read error may underlie this. The chain recombines TRBV6-1 with TRBJ1-6; no reliable D call. CDR1 MNHNS and CDR2 SASEGT come from the germline V gene. The CDR3 is 12 amino acids. The CDR3 sequence is CASSDSYQPHHF. The CDR3 nucleotides are TGTGCCAGCAGTGACAGTTATCAGCCCCACCACTTT.

This chain joins TRBV6-5 and TRBJ2-4, with D possibly being TRBD2 (6 bases). The J call may be in error: the DNA end matches TRBJ2-7 better. Germline V gene lookup returns CDR1 MNHEY and CDR2 SVGAGI. This CDR3 has 14 residues. This CDR3 reads CASSYSIEAGEQYF. The CDR3 nucleotides read TGTGCCAGCAGTTACTCGATAGAAGCGGGCGAGCAGTACTTC.

The V gene is TRBV27, the J gene TRBJ2-3; 10 positions match TRBD2. This CDR3 spans 15 amino acids. The V and J ends lost 7 bases and 2 bases, in that order; junction bases with no gene match: 6. Germline assignment: CDR1 MNHEY and CDR2 SMNVEV (reference sequence). The CDR3 DNA is TGTGCCAGCACACTAGCGGGAACTTCCACAGATACGCAGTATTTT. Encoded protein: CASTLAGTSTDTQYF.

The V and J genes are TRBV14 and TRBJ2-1; 7 nucleotides align to TRBD1. TRBJ2-7 matches the DNA end more closely, so the J call is doubtful. Per germline, CDR1 SGHDN and CDR2 FVKESK. CDR3 size: 13 residues. The CDR3: CASSPLTGNEQYF. The CDR3 DNA reads as TGTGCCAGCAGCCCATTGACAGGGAACGAGCAGTACTTC.

The chain employs TRBV5-1 and TRBJ2-5, with 8 bases identical to TRBD2. Germline CDR1 SGHRS, CDR2 YFSETQ. CDR3 size: 14 residues. The J segment lost 1 base and the V segment lost 7 bases, leaving 6 bases of the junction unmatched. Here the CDR3 reads CASAPGGFQETQYF. The CDR3 DNA follows: TGCGCCAGCGCACCGGGGGGGTTCCAAGAGACCCAGTACTTC. Full variable domain (outside the CDR3, taken from reference TRBV5-1 and TRBJ2-5): KAGVTQTPRYLIKTRGQQVTLSCSPISGHRSVSWYQQTPGQGLQFLFEYFSETQRNKGNFPGRFSGRQFSNSRSEMNVSTLELGDSALYLCASAPGGFQETQYFGPGTRLLVL.

A remark on this clonotype: At one of its ends the junction is not consistent with the germline gene, which may arise from a read error. The chain joins TRBV27 to TRBJ2-5; tentatively, D is TRBD1 or TRBD2 (6 bases each). This CDR3 region has 16 residues. Germline V CDR1 and CDR2: MNHEY, SMNVEV (reference sequence). CDR3 nucleotides: TGTGCCAGCGGGGGGCAAGGGGGGTGTGACCAAGAGACTCAGTACTTC. It yields the protein CASGGQGGCDQETQYF.

On this clonotype: At one end the junction does not follow the germline gene, possibly because of a read error. The rearrangement uses TRBV10-2 and TRBJ2-6; 8 bases are shared with TRBD1. The CDR3 runs to 16 residues. The germline V gene encodes CDR1 WSHSY and CDR2 SAAADI. The CDR3, as DNA: TGCGCCAGCAGCCCCGCGCAGGGGGCTGGGGCCAACGTGCAGTCTTTC. It encodes CASSPAQGAGANVQSF.

The V and J genes are TRBV4-1 and TRBJ2-5; 12 bases are a match to TRBD2. The assigned J gene may be wrong: the sequence end matches TRBJ2-7 better. Germline V gives CDR1 MGHRA, CDR2 YSYEKL. The CDR3 contains 17 residues. Here the CDR3 reads CASSLLGLAGISYEQYF. In nucleotides, the CDR3 is TGCGCCAGCAGTCTCCTCGGACTAGCGGGGATATCCTACGAGCAGTACTTC.

This clonotype was seen at least ten times. CDR3 amino acids: CATSRDRKAEQFF. CDR3 DNA sequence: TGTGCCACCAGCAGAGATCGGAAAGCCGAGCAGTTCTTC. This chain joins TRBV15 and TRBJ2-1; D gene unclear. Trimming removed 0 bases at V and 10 bases at J, with 10 bases between. Germline-derived CDR1 and CDR2 are LNHNV and YYDKDF (reference sequence). This CDR3 spans 13 amino acids.